This record looks at one TCR beta chain sequence and its context. CDR3 length: 15 amino acids. Germline assignment: CDR1 SEHNR and CDR2 FQNEAQ (reference sequence). Trimming shortened V by 5 bases and J by 7 bases, and 18 bases separated the two germline ends. The data are from a study of long-term antiretroviral therapy in people with HIV. The assay used was immunoSEQ (version v3.0), run at survey level. Some clones are missing from TCRdb's copy, which holds only in-frame ones; the method was immunoSEQ multiplex PCR. The sample contains more than 20,000 clones, approximately 88% of which appear only once.

Sequenced material: unsorted PBMCs, taken 1.8 years before starting antiretroviral therapy. This sequence joins TRBV7-9 and TRBJ2-1; tentative D call: TRBD1 (6 bases). The source of this sequence is a man aged 50 to 60 with HIV. This CDR3 reads CASSPRGLEGNEQFF. The CDR3 DNA reads TGTGCCAGCAGCCCTAGGGGGTTAGAAGGGAATGAGCAGTTCTTC.